Listed below are T cell receptor beta chains from one sample, sequenced in a study of chemoradiotherapy in HPV16-positive cancers. Profiled with immunoSEQ multiplex PCR; TCRdb holds only in-frame clones, not every one. The sample holds approximately 12,000 clones, 90% seen once. Sampling was conducted from a patient who underwent chemoradiotherapy. The receptors here all came from a human donor with HPV-associated anogenital cancer. Each CDR3 is given with its conserved first and last residue. Fields, in order: CDR3 protein, CDR3 DNA, V gene, D gene, clone size, J gene. D genes are given only for firm matches. Some rows mark clone size as missing; the rest say once, few, many or name a class of expanded clone.

CDR3aa: CASSPGLAGLYEQYF
CDR3nt: TGTGCCAGCAGTCCTGGACTAGCGGGATTATACGAGCAGTACTTC
v_gene: TRBV27
d_gene: TRBD2
abundance: .
j_gene: TRBJ2-7

CDR3aa: CASSFGLGGYEQYF
CDR3nt: TGCGCCAGCAGCTTCGGACTAGGAGGTTACGAGCAGTACTTC
v_gene: TRBV5-1
d_gene: TRBD2
abundance: .
j_gene: TRBJ2-7

CDR3aa: CASKVGSYGYTF
CDR3nt: TGTGCCAGCAAGGTTGGGAGTTATGGCTACACCTTC
v_gene: TRBV6-6
d_gene: .
abundance: .
j_gene: TRBJ1-2

CDR3aa: CASSERRGGSYEQYF
CDR3nt: TGTGCCAGCAGTGAAAGGCGAGGAGGGTCCTACGAGCAGTACTTC
v_gene: TRBV13
d_gene: .
abundance: .
j_gene: TRBJ2-7

CDR3aa: CASSLGTGVYEQYF
CDR3nt: TGCGCCAGCAGCTTGGGGACAGGGGTCTACGAGCAGTACTTC
v_gene: TRBV5-1
d_gene: TRBD1
abundance: .
j_gene: TRBJ2-7

CDR3aa: CASRRQFQDSPLHF
CDR3nt: TGTGCCAGTAGGAGACAGTTTCAAGATTCACCCCTCCACTTT
v_gene: TRBV19
d_gene: .
abundance: few
j_gene: TRBJ1-6

CDR3aa: CASSFVSSQPQHF
CDR3nt: TGTGCCAGCAGCTTTGTATCCTCTCAGCCCCAGCATTTT
v_gene: TRBV7-2
d_gene: .
abundance: .
j_gene: TRBJ1-5

CDR3aa: CASSKYTGGGNQPQHF
CDR3nt: TGTGCCAGCAGCAAATATACAGGGGGAGGCAATCAGCCCCAGCATTTT
v_gene: TRBV5-6
d_gene: TRBD1
abundance: .
j_gene: TRBJ1-5

CDR3aa: CASTPLEYEQYF
CDR3nt: TGTGCCAGCACCCCCTTGGAATACGAGCAGTACTTC
v_gene: TRBV7-9
d_gene: .
abundance: .
j_gene: TRBJ2-7

CDR3aa: CASGFRDSGNTIYF
CDR3nt: TGCGCCAGCGGATTTCGGGACAGCGGAAACACCATATATTTT
v_gene: TRBV5-1
d_gene: TRBD1
abundance: .
j_gene: TRBJ1-3

CDR3aa: CASSLLQGAKTNEQFF
CDR3nt: TGCGCCAGCAGCCTTCTACAGGGGGCGAAAACAAATGAGCAGTTCTTC
v_gene: TRBV5-1
d_gene: TRBD1
abundance: .
j_gene: TRBJ2-1

CDR3aa: CASSESGGYGYTF
CDR3nt: TGCGCCAGCAGTGAGTCGGGAGGATATGGCTACACCTTC
v_gene: TRBV10-1
d_gene: .
abundance: .
j_gene: TRBJ1-2

CDR3aa: CASSQESRRETQYF
CDR3nt: TGCGCCAGCAGCCAAGAGTCCCGGAGGGAGACCCAGTACTTC
v_gene: TRBV4-1
d_gene: .
abundance: .
j_gene: TRBJ2-5

CDR3aa: CASSLDILGEQFF
CDR3nt: TGTGCCAGCAGCTTAGACATACTGGGGGAGCAGTTCTTC
v_gene: TRBV5-6
d_gene: .
abundance: .
j_gene: TRBJ2-1